The 16 T cell receptor beta chains below were found in one sample sequenced in a study of cytomegalovirus exposure and HLA in healthy donors. With 60 Vbeta and 13 Jbeta primers, the PCR was carried out. TCRdb keeps only in-frame clones here, not all; method: immunoSEQ multiplex PCR. The sample holds about 140,000 clones, 79% seen once. The specimen was PBMCs. These receptors were collected from a male donor in good health and CMV-seronegative.

The chain links TRBV19 to TRBJ2-5, with D possibly TRBD2 on 6 matching bases. The germline gives CDR1 LNHDA, CDR2 SQIVND (reference sequence). The CDR3 extends over 15 amino acids. V was pared by 1 base and J by 5 bases, with 14 bases between. This CDR3 reads CASSIAGGALETQYF. CDR3 in DNA: TGTGCCAGTAGTATAGCTGGAGGGGCTCTGGAGACCCAGTACTTC.

This clone has just a few counts. The chain links TRBV14 to TRBJ1-1; D is undetermined. Deletions cut 5 bases from V and 0 bases from J, with 7 bases between. CDR1 is SGHDN, CDR2 FVKESK, per germline. CDR3 length: 13 amino acids. The CDR3: CASSYSLNTEAFF. Written as DNA, the CDR3 is TGTGCCAGCAGCTACAGCCTGAACACTGAAGCTTTCTTT. Full variable domain (outside the CDR3, taken from reference TRBV14 and TRBJ1-1): EAGVTQFPSHSVIEKGQTVTLRCDPISGHDNLYWYRRVMGKEIKFLLHFVKESKQDESGMPNNRFLAERTGGTYSTLKVQPAELEDSGVYFCASSYSLNTEAFFGQGTRLTVV.

This clone has more than one count but fewer than ten. The chain has TRBV6-5 and TRBJ1-1; perhaps TRBD1 as D (6 bases). V lost 6 bases, J lost 4 bases, and 15 bases lay in between. The CDR3 covers 14 residues. The germline CDR1 and CDR2 sequences are MNHEY and SVGAGI. This CDR3 is CASSGTGLLTEAFF. Here the CDR3 DNA reads TGTGCCAGCAGCGGTACAGGGCTTCTCACTGAAGCTTTCTTT.

This clone turned up a few times. This chain uses TRBV6-1 with TRBJ1-5, with D maybe TRBD1 (5 bases). Trimming cost V 6 bases and J 5 bases, with 17 bases left between them. Germline lookup yields CDR1 MNHNS and CDR2 SASEGT. The CDR3 spans 15 residues. The DNA for the CDR3 is TGTGCCAGCAGGGACCCGGGGGGAGGCGATCAGCCCCAGCATTTT. Protein product: CASRDPGGGDQPQHF.

This clone was counted once. The gene calls are TRBV5-4 and TRBJ1-2, with TRBD1 matching over 11 bases. Germline CDR1 reads SGHNT; CDR2 reads YYREEE (reference sequence). V dropped 4 bases and J dropped 5; count of bases not matched to a gene: 1. This CDR3 contains 13 residues. For the CDR3, the DNA is TGTGCCAGCAGCGGGGACAGGGGGTATGGCTACACCTTC. It yields the protein CASSGDRGYGYTF.

Remarks on this clone: An end of the junction differs from the germline gene, which may be a read error. This specimen includes other DNA sequences encoding the same CDR3. The chain combines TRBV9 with TRBJ2-3; TRBD2 agrees at 12 bases. Germline loops: CDR1 SGDLS, CDR2 YYNGEE. The CDR3 length is 17 residues. CDR3 in DNA: TGCGCCAGCAGCCCCCTCAGGACTAGCGGGGACCCAGATACGCAGTATTTT. It translates to CASSPLRTSGDPDTQYF.

This rearrangement joins TRBV2 to TRBJ1-2, with D perhaps matching TRBD1 (6 bases). The CDR3 covers 15 residues. The V end was cut by 6 bases, the J end by 3 bases, with 17 bases between. Germline V gene lookup returns CDR1 SNHLY and CDR2 FYNNEI. DNA of the CDR3: TGTGCCAGCAGCCCTCAAGGGGGGGAGGACTATGGCTACACCTTC. Protein product: CASSPQGGEDYGYTF.

The rearrangement joins TRBV7-2 to TRBJ2-7; unclear D gene. CDR3 length: 14 amino acids. V dropped 4 bases and J dropped 2 bases, with 12 bases sitting between them. CDR1 is SGHTA and CDR2 is FQGNSA in the germline V gene. The CDR3 reads CASSSPDSPYEQYF. CDR3 bases: TGTGCCAGCAGCTCACCTGACTCGCCCTACGAGCAGTACTTC.

The chain combines TRBV30 with TRBJ2-5; D perhaps matches TRBD1 (6 bases). V was pared by 0 bases and J by 5 bases, with 13 bases between. Germline CDR1 GTSNPN, CDR2 SVGIG (reference sequence). CDR3 length: 14 residues. CDR3 DNA sequence: TGTGCCTGGAGTGTAGGCAGGGGTAAGGAGACCCAGTACTTC. Translating it yields CAWSVGRGKETQYF.

This chain connects TRBV5-4 to TRBJ2-1, with a possible D match to TRBD2 (5 bases). Between the trimmed V and J ends, which lost 3 bases and 5 bases, there was a span of 12 bases. The length of the CDR3 is 14 residues. Germline lookup yields CDR1 SGHNT and CDR2 YYREEE (reference sequence). CDR3 bases: TGTGCCAGCAGCTCCCGCGGGCTTCACAATGAGCAGTTCTTC. Its protein is CASSSRGLHNEQFF.

This clone was found once. The V and J genes are TRBV7-3 and TRBJ2-7; 8 nucleotides line up with TRBD1. Germline loops: CDR1 SGHTA, CDR2 FQGTGA. There are 13 residues in the CDR3. V shed 5 bases and J 4 bases; nucleotides not matched to a gene: 4. The CDR3 spells CASSQDRGYEQYF. DNA for the CDR3: TGTGCCAGCAGCCAAGACAGGGGATACGAGCAGTACTTC.

There are a few counts of this clone. The chain carries TRBV30 and TRBJ2-1, with 10 bases identical to TRBD1. V shed 5 bases and J 5 bases; nucleotides not matched to a gene: 6. CDR1 is GTSNPN and CDR2 is SVGIG in the germline V gene (reference sequence). This CDR3 spans 14 amino acids. The CDR3 DNA sequence: TGTGCCTGGCAGTCCGGGACAGGGGACAATGAGCAGTTCTTC. This sequence encodes CAWQSGTGDNEQFF. Combining the CDR3 with reference TRBV30 and TRBJ2-1 gives the whole variable domain SQTIHQWPATLVQPVGSPLSLECTVEGTSNPNLYWYRQAAGRGLQLLFYSVGIGQISSEVPQNLSASRPQDRQFILSSKKLLLSDSGFYLCAWQSGTGDNEQFFGPGTRLTVL.

This clone was counted once. V is TRBV9 and J is TRBJ2-7; D might be TRBD1 (6 bases). Germline V gene data show CDR1 as SGDLS and CDR2 as YYNGEE. Between the trimmed V and J ends, which lost 0 bases and 3 bases, there was a span of 10 bases. The CDR3 covers 14 residues. The CDR3 region has the DNA TGTGCCAGCAGCGTAGGGACAGAACACTACGAGCAGTACTTC. Protein sequence: CASSVGTEHYEQYF.

The chain combines TRBV7-2 with TRBJ1-2; perhaps TRBD1 as D (5 bases). Germline V gives CDR1 SGHTA, CDR2 FQGNSA. This CDR3 region has 13 residues. Trimming left V 1 base short and J 7 bases short, with 10 bases between. The CDR3, as DNA: TGTGCCAGCAGCTTAGGGGGCCCACCTGGCTACACCTTC. Its protein product is CASSLGGPPGYTF. Full variable domain (remainder filled in from reference TRBV7-2 and TRBJ1-2): GAGVSQSPSNKVTEKGKDVELRCDPISGHTALYWYRQSLGQGLEFLIYFQGNSAPDKSGLPSDRFSAERTGGSVSTLTIQRTQQEDSAVYLCASSLGGPPGYTFGSGTRLTVV.

V usage is TRBV4-3 and J usage is TRBJ1-6; D gene unclear. Trimming pared 4 bases from V and 0 bases from J, leaving 16 bases between. Germline lookup yields CDR1 LGHNA and CDR2 YSLEER. The CDR3 covers 18 residues. The CDR3 DNA reads TGCGCCAGCAGCCCCCGAGCTACAGAGAGCTCCTATAATTCACCCCTCCACTTT. Protein sequence: CASSPRATESSYNSPLHF.

This chain connects TRBV7-2 to TRBJ1-6; D is possibly TRBD1 (5 bases). Trimming removed 0 bases from V and 8 bases from J, with 11 bases in between. The CDR3 runs to 15 residues. Germline CDR1 reads SGHTA; CDR2 reads FQGNSA. The CDR3 coding sequence is TGTGCCAGCAGCTTAGCCCAGGGAGGGTATTCACCCCTCCACTTT. It codes for CASSLAQGGYSPLHF. Full variable domain (outside the CDR3, taken from reference TRBV7-2 and TRBJ1-6): GAGVSQSPSNKVTEKGKDVELRCDPISGHTALYWYRQSLGQGLEFLIYFQGNSAPDKSGLPSDRFSAERTGGSVSTLTIQRTQQEDSAVYLCASSLAQGGYSPLHFGNGTRLTVT.